A single sample is the source of the 6 T cell receptor beta chains below, sequenced in a study of control samples from healthy donors and cancer patients (dated by TCRdb to the early 2020s). Library preparation used the immunoSEQ multiplex PCR assay. Held by TCRdb, this immuneACCESS table contains in-frame sequences only and omits some clones. Under half of the omission traces to an unresolved V gene where checked; the cause of the rest is unknown. The sample yields about 63,000 clones; 65% to 90% were counted once. About 5% of the sample lies in the top ten. Sample: blood. All receptors derive from a man between 40 and 49 years old in good health.

The gene calls are TRBV4-1 and TRBJ2-7; possible D gene TRBD1, 7 bases. There are 16 residues in the CDR3. Per the germline V gene, CDR1 is MGHRA and CDR2 is YSYEKL. V was clipped by 0 bases and J by 3 bases, with 15 bases between them. CDR3 DNA sequence: TGCGCCAGCAGCCAAGATCTCGGCAGGGGGGTCTACGAGCAGTACTTC. It encodes CASSQDLGRGVYEQYF.

V and J are TRBV18 and TRBJ2-7; D possibly corresponds to TRBD1 (6 bases). The V gene lost 2 bases and the J gene lost 13 bases, with 21 bases spanning the gap. This CDR3 comprises 14 residues. Germline CDR1 is KGHSH and CDR2 is LQKENI. The CDR3 DNA sequence: TGTGCCAGCTCACCAAGGGACATAGATTCGGGCTTTTACTTC. Its translation: CASSPRDIDSGFYF.

The chain couples TRBV7-2 to TRBJ1-2; TRBD1 is a possible D gene (6 bases). Per the germline V gene, CDR1 is SGHTA and CDR2 is FQGNSA. The CDR3 is 14 amino acids. V lost 5 bases and J lost 7, with 17 bases in between. The CDR3 DNA sequence: TGTGCCAGCAGCAAAGACAGGAGCTCAGGTGGCTACACCTTC. Protein: CASSKDRSSGGYTF.

J is TRBJ1-5 and V is TRBV2; D perhaps matches TRBD1 (5 bases). The CDR3 is 12 residues long. Trimming pared 7 bases from V and 5 bases from J, leaving 9 bases between. Germline V gene lookup returns CDR1 SNHLY and CDR2 FYNNEI. CDR3 protein: CASKAGDQPQHF. Here the CDR3 DNA reads TGTGCCAGCAAGGCGGGGGATCAGCCCCAGCATTTT.

The chain links TRBV7-2 to TRBJ1-1; tentative D call: TRBD1 (5 bases). Trimming stripped 3 bases from V and 4 bases from J, with 12 bases between. From germline, CDR1 is SGHTA and CDR2 FQGNSA. CDR3 length equals 14 residues. CDR3 residues: CASSLGGAVTEAFF. The CDR3 DNA follows: TGTGCCAGCAGCTTGGGAGGGGCGGTCACTGAAGCTTTCTTT.

The rearrangement uses TRBV27 and TRBJ2-7, with D possibly matching TRBD2 (5 bases). The germline CDR1 and CDR2 sequences are MNHEY and SMNVEV (reference sequence). The CDR3 totals 14 residues. V was shortened by 0 bases and J by 6 bases, with 12 bases between the two germline ends. CDR3 coding DNA: TGTGCCAGCAGTTTATCGTGGACTGTCGGCGAGCAGTACTTC. Protein: CASSLSWTVGEQYF.